A selection of T cell receptor beta chains follows, all from one sample in a study of control samples from healthy donors and cancer patients. Sequenced by immunoSEQ multiplex PCR; TCRdb stores in-frame clones only, minus some. There are about 110,000 clones in the sample; approximately 82% occur only once, and around 6.6% lies in the top ten. Sequencing input: blood. The source of these receptors is a man between 18 and 35 years old in good health. CDR3s include the opening cysteine and the closing phenylalanine or tryptophan. A D gene is named only where the DNA matches it firmly. Where a row states a size, it is once, few, many or the class of an expanded clone; other rows omit it.

j_gene: TRBJ1-2; len: 15; d_gene: TRBD1; abundance: .; v_gene: TRBV11-2; CDR3aa: CASSSLRTGSYGYTF; CDR3nt: TGTGCCAGCAGCTCTCTGCGGACAGGGAGCTATGGCTACACCTTC
j_gene: TRBJ2-7; len: 18; d_gene: .; abundance: .; v_gene: TRBV25-1; CDR3aa: CASSDPPEGDTSGYEQYF; CDR3nt: TGTGCCAGCAGTGATCCACCCGAGGGGGACACATCGGGGTACGAGCAGTACTTC
j_gene: TRBJ1-6; len: 17; d_gene: .; abundance: once; v_gene: TRBV7-6; CDR3aa: CASSLDPPTVYNSPLHF; CDR3nt: TGTGCCAGCAGCTTGGACCCGCCGACAGTATATAATTCACCCCTCCACTTT
j_gene: TRBJ1-5; len: 15; d_gene: .; abundance: .; v_gene: TRBV28; CDR3aa: CASEISQGAGQPQHF; CDR3nt: TGTGCCAGCGAGATAAGCCAGGGAGCGGGTCAGCCCCAGCATTTT
j_gene: TRBJ1-5; len: 15; d_gene: .; abundance: few; v_gene: TRBV4-3; CDR3aa: CASSLGREGGQPQHF; CDR3nt: TGCGCCAGCAGCCTCGGGAGGGAGGGGGGGCAGCCCCAGCATTTT
j_gene: TRBJ2-2; len: 15; d_gene: .; abundance: .; v_gene: TRBV19; CDR3aa: CASSPHPRGTGELFF; CDR3nt: TGTGCCAGTAGCCCACATCCGCGAGGCACCGGGGAGCTGTTTTTT
j_gene: TRBJ2-1; len: 16; d_gene: .; abundance: .; v_gene: TRBV6-2/TRBV6-3; CDR3aa: CASSPLGERSYNEQFF; CDR3nt: TGTGCCAGCAGTCCCCTTGGAGAGAGGTCCTACAATGAGCAGTTCTTC
j_gene: TRBJ2-1; len: 18; d_gene: TRBD2; abundance: .; v_gene: TRBV3-1/TRBV3-2; CDR3aa: CASSQGPTSGGADNEQFF; CDR3nt: TGTGCCAGCAGCCAAGGTCCGACTAGCGGGGGGGCCGACAATGAGCAGTTCTTC
j_gene: TRBJ1-2; len: 12; d_gene: .; abundance: .; v_gene: TRBV10-1; CDR3aa: CASTRRDNGYTF; CDR3nt: TGCGCCAGCACTCGACGGGACAACGGCTACACCTTC
j_gene: TRBJ1-2; len: 13; d_gene: TRBD1; abundance: .; v_gene: TRBV18; CDR3aa: CASSPDRAAGYTF; CDR3nt: TGTGCCAGCTCACCGGACAGGGCTGCTGGCTACACCTTC
j_gene: TRBJ2-5; len: 14; d_gene: TRBD1; abundance: .; v_gene: TRBV24-1; CDR3aa: CATSNRGLGETQYF; CDR3nt: TGTGCCACCAGCAACAGGGGGCTCGGAGAGACCCAGTACTTC
j_gene: TRBJ1-5; len: 15; d_gene: .; abundance: .; v_gene: TRBV28; CDR3aa: CASALGGAVNQPQHF; CDR3nt: TGTGCCAGCGCCTTGGGGGGCGCGGTAAATCAGCCCCAGCATTTT
j_gene: TRBJ1-5; len: 14; d_gene: .; abundance: once; v_gene: TRBV18; CDR3aa: CASSPGAGRDPQHF; CDR3nt: TGTGCCAGCTCCCCAGGGGCAGGGAGGGATCCCCAGCATTTT
j_gene: TRBJ2-3; len: 18; d_gene: TRBD2; abundance: .; v_gene: TRBV12-5; CDR3aa: CASGFKTSGASSTDTQYF; CDR3nt: TGTGCTAGTGGTTTTAAGACTAGCGGGGCATCTAGCACAGATACGCAGTATTTT
j_gene: TRBJ1-6; len: 14; d_gene: TRBD1; abundance: .; v_gene: TRBV6-5; CDR3aa: CASSRTGSRSPLHF; CDR3nt: TGTGCCAGCAGTCGGACAGGGTCGCGGTCACCCCTCCACTTT
j_gene: TRBJ1-4; len: 15; d_gene: .; abundance: few; v_gene: TRBV30; CDR3aa: CAWRSTGQVEGKLFF; CDR3nt: TGTGCCTGGAGGTCCACAGGTCAGGTGGAGGGCAAACTGTTTTTT
j_gene: TRBJ1-2; len: 12; d_gene: .; abundance: .; v_gene: TRBV2; CDR3aa: CASSGTAYGYTF; CDR3nt: TGTGCCAGCAGCGGGACGGCCTATGGCTACACCTTC
j_gene: TRBJ2-1; len: 15; d_gene: .; abundance: .; v_gene: TRBV7-2; CDR3aa: CASSLEGLFSNEQFF; CDR3nt: TGTGCCAGCAGCTTAGAAGGTCTATTTAGTAATGAGCAGTTCTTC
j_gene: TRBJ2-3; len: 14; d_gene: TRBD2; abundance: few; v_gene: TRBV19; CDR3aa: CASKRGGSTDTQYF; CDR3nt: TGTGCCTCAAAGCGGGGGGGTAGCACAGATACGCAGTATTTT
j_gene: TRBJ1-2; len: 16; d_gene: .; abundance: once; v_gene: TRBV19; CDR3aa: CASSIGPGTQGRGYTF; CDR3nt: TGTGCCAGTAGTATAGGCCCCGGGACCCAAGGGAGGGGCTACACCTTC
j_gene: TRBJ1-2; len: 13; d_gene: .; abundance: .; v_gene: TRBV30; CDR3aa: CAWSFGQIYGYTF; CDR3nt: TGTGCCTGGAGTTTTGGGCAGATCTATGGCTACACCTTC
j_gene: TRBJ1-1; len: 13; d_gene: TRBD1; abundance: .; v_gene: TRBV5-1; CDR3aa: CASSRDRNTEAFF; CDR3nt: TGCGCCAGCAGCAGGGACAGGAACACTGAAGCTTTCTTT
j_gene: TRBJ1-6; len: 15; d_gene: .; abundance: few; v_gene: TRBV28; CDR3aa: CASSFARFKNSPLHF; CDR3nt: TGTGCCAGCAGTTTCGCGCGTTTCAAGAATTCACCCCTCCACTTT